This T cell receptor beta chain was retrieved from a study of blood T cell repertoires in COVID-19. On the study more broadly: The United States, Italy and Spain supplied acute and convalescent COVID-19 samples. PBMCs, B-cell-depleted T cells, or T cells were the source of the cDNA or gDNA that made up the material.

Trimming cost V 1 base and J 4 bases; bases outside gene matches: 3. CDR3 size: 14 residues. The V gene's germline CDR1 is MNHNS and CDR2 SASEGT. As originally analysed: Reference gene primer amplification gave nucleated cell count estimates. The repertoire was sequenced with immunoSEQ multiplex PCR; TCRdb's copy has only in-frame clones and lacks some. D and trimming come from the DNA, and the V and J calls and clone size come from that table. Of 90,000 to 120,000 clones in the sample, about 89% were seen once. The TCR originated in a woman in her 30s with acute or convalescent COVID-19. V usage is TRBV6-1 and J usage is TRBJ1-2; 7 bases map to TRBD1. The sequenced material came from peripheral blood. In DNA, the CDR3 is TGTGCCAGCAGTGAAGGACAGGGTGGCTATGGCTACACCTTC. Translated: CASSEGQGGYGYTF.